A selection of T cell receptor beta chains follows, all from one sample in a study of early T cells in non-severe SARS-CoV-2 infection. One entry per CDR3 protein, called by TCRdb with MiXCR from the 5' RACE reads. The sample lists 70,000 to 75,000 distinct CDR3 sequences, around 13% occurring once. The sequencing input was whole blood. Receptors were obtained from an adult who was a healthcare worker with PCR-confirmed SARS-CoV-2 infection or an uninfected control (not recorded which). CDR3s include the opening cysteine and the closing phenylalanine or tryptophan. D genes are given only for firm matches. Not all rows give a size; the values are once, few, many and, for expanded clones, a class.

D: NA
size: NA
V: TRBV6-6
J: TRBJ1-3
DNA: TGTGCCAGCAGCCCGGACCAACAGGGCTTAGGAAACACCATATATTTT
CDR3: CASSPDQQGLGNTIYF

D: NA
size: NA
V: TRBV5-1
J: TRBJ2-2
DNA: TGCGCCAGCAGCTTCCCACAGGACACCGGGGAGCTGTTTTTT
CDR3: CASSFPQDTGELFF

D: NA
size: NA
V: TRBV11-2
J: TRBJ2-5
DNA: TGTGCCAGCAGCTTAGATCCCCCGGGGGTGACCCAGTACTTC
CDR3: CASSLDPPGVTQYF

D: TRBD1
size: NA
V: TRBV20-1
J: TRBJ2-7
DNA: TGCAGTGCTAGTCTAGGGGGGACAGGATCCTACGAGCAGTACTTC
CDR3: CSASLGGTGSYEQYF

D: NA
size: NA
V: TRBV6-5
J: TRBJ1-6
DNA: TGTGCCAGCACATTACAGGGCCCCTATAATTCACCCCTCCACTTT
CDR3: CASTLQGPYNSPLHF

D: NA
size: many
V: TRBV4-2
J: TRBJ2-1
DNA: TGTGCCAGCAGCCGCCCATGGAGCGTCAGCTCCTACAATGAGCAGTTCTTC
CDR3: CASSRPWSVSSYNEQFF

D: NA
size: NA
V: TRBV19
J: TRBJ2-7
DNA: TGTGCCAGTAGTCCAGCCGGGGTAGCCTCCTACGAGCAGTACTTC
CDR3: CASSPAGVASYEQYF

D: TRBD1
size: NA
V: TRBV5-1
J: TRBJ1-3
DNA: TGCGCCAGCACGAGGACAGGGGAATCGAGCTCTGGAAACACCATATATTTT
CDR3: CASTRTGESSSGNTIYF

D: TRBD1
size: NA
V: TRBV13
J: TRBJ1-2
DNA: TGTGCCAGCAGCCCCAGGGACAGGGGAGCAGACTACACCTTC
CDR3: CASSPRDRGADYTF

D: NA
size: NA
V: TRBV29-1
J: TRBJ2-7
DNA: TGCAGCGTTGAAAAGGGAGGTCGCGAGCAGTACTTC
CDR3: CSVEKGGREQYF

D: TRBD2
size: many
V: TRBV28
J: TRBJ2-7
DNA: TGTGCCAGCAGTTTAGGGCTAGCGGGGGCCTACGAGCAGTACTTC
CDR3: CASSLGLAGAYEQYF

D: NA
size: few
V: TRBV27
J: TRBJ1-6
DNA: TGTGCCAGCAGTTCTTATCCCAATTCACCCCTCCACTTT
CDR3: CASSSYPNSPLHF

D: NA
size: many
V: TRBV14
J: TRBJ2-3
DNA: TGTGCCAGCAGCCAAGTCCCCGTGGTAGGGTTCGGGGATACGCAGTATTTT
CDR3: CASSQVPVVGFGDTQYF

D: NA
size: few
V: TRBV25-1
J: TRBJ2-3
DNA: TGTGCCAGCAGTGAATCTGGACTCGGCGATACGCAGTATTTT
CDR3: CASSESGLGDTQYF

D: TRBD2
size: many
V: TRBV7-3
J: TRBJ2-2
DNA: TGTGCCAGCAGCGTCGGACTAGCGGGAGGCACCGGGGAGCTGTTTTTT
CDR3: CASSVGLAGGTGELFF

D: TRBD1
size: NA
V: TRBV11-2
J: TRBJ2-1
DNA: TGTGCCAGCGGGAGACCGGGACAGGGGTTCGATGAGCAGTTCTTC
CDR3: CASGRPGQGFDEQFF

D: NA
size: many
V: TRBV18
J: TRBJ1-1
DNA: TGTGCCAGCTCACAAACGAGCTGGGTAGGGGACACTGAAGCTTTCTTT
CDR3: CASSQTSWVGDTEAFF

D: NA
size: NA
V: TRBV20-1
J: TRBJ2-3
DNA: TGCAGTGCGGGCAGGGGAAAAGATACGCAGTATTTT
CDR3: CSAGRGKDTQYF

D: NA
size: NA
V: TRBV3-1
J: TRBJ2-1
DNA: TGTGCCAGCAGCCCCTCAGGGGCAACCTACAATGAGCAGTTCTTC
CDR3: CASSPSGATYNEQFF

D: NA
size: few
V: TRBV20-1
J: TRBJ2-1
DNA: TGCAGTGCTGCCCGGAGGGCGGCGGGCAATGAGCAGTTCTTC
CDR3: CSAARRAAGNEQFF

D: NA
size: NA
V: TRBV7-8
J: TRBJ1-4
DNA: TGTGCCAGCAGCTTAGGGTCCCAGTACTATGAAAAACTGTTTTTT
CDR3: CASSLGSQYYEKLFF

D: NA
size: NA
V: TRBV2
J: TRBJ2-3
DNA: TGTGCCAGCCAAGGCGGTTCTAGCACAGATACGCAGTATTTT
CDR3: CASQGGSSTDTQYF

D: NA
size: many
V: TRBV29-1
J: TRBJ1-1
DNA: TGCAGCGTCGCCCGCGATTTGAACACTGAAGCTTTCTTT
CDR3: CSVARDLNTEAFF

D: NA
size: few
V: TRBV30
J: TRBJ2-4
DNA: TGTGCCTGGAGTCACCTCCCACAAAACCCTCGGGGCATTCAGTACTTC
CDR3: CAWSHLPQNPRGIQYF

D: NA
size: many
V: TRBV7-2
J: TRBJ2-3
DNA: TGTGCCAGCAGCCCTACCCAGTTTAAGTTTAAGTCTAGCACAGATACGCAGTATTTT
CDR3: CASSPTQFKFKSSTDTQYF

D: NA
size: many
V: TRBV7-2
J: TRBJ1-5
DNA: TGTGCCAGCAGCCCCCGTTGGTCCCAGGGTCAGCCCCAGCATTTT
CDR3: CASSPRWSQGQPQHF

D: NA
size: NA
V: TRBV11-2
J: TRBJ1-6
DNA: TGTGCCAGCAGCTTCCGTGGGGCTGAATCACCCCTCCACTTT
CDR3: CASSFRGAESPLHF

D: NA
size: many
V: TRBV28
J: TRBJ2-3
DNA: TGTGCCAGCAGTTCTTTTAGCGCCACAGATACGCAGTATTTT
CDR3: CASSSFSATDTQYF

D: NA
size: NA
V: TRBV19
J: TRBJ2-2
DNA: TGTGCCAGTAGTATAGTCGGGGGAACCGGGGAGCTGTTTTTT
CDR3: CASSIVGGTGELFF

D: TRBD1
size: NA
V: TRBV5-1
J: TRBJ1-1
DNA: TGCGCCGGCAGCTTGACAGGGAAGTCGAACACTGAAGCTTTCTTC
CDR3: CAGSLTGKSNTEAFF

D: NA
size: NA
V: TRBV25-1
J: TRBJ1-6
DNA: TGTGCCAGCAGTGAACAGGGGAATTCACCCCTCCACTTT
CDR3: CASSEQGNSPLHF

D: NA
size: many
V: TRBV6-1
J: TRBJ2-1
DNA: TGTGCCAGCAGTGCCACTAGTGGGGGGAGCTACAATGAGCAGTTCTTC
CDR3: CASSATSGGSYNEQFF

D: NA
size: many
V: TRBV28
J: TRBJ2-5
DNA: TGTGCCAGCAGTTTAATAGACCAGACCCAGTACTTC
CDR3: CASSLIDQTQYF

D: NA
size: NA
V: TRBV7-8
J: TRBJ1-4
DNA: TGTGCCAGCAGCTTGTCATGGCTCAATGAAAAACTGTTTTTT
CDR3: CASSLSWLNEKLFF

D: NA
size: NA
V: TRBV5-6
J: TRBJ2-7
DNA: TGTGCCAGCAGCTTGTTCCCGGGCTCCTACAAGCAGTACTTC
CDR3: CASSLFPGSYKQYF

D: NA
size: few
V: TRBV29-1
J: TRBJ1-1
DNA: TGCAGCGTTTCGCAGGGGAGTGGCACTGAAGCTTTCTTT
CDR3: CSVSQGSGTEAFF

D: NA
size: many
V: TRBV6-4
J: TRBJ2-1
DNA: TGTGCCAGCAGTTACAAGTTTCCCCGCACCCCCTACAATGAGCAGTTCTTC
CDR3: CASSYKFPRTPYNEQFF

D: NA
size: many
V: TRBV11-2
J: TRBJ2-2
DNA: TGTGCCAGCAGCTTTAATGGGGAGCTGTTTTTT
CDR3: CASSFNGELFF

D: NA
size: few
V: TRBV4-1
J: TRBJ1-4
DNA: TGCGCCAGCAGCCAAGGTGGGAATGAAAAACTGTTTTTT
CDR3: CASSQGGNEKLFF

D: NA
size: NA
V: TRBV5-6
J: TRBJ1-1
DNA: TGTGCCAGCAGCTTGGCACCCAGGACAGTTAAGTTGATGGACACTGAAGCTTTCTTT
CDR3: CASSLAPRTVKLMDTEAFF

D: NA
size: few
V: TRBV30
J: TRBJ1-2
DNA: TGTGCCTGGGACCCCGGACCCGCTGGCTACACCTTC
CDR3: CAWDPGPAGYTF

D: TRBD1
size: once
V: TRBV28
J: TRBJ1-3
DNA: TGTGCCAGCAGTTTTGGCAGGGGGAACACCATATATTTT
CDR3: CASSFGRGNTIYF

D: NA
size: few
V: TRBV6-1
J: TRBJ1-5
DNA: TGTGCCAGCAGTGTAATAAACGCCCGCAATCAGCCCCAGCATTTT
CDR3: CASSVINARNQPQHF

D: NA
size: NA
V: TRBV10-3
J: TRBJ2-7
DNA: TGTGCCATCAGACCGGACGGTATTTACGAGCAGTACTTC
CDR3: CAIRPDGIYEQYF

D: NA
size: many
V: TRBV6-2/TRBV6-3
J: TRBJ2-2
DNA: TGTGCCAGCAGTTTTGGCAACCTGAACACCGGGGAGCTGTTTTTT
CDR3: CASSFGNLNTGELFF

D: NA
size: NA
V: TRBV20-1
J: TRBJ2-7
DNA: TGCAGTGCTAGACACCCCTCGAGCTCTGCCGAGCAGTACTTC
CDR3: CSARHPSSSAEQYF

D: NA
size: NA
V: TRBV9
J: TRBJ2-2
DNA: TGTGCCAGCAGCGAATCAGCAAATCCGAACACCGGGGAGCTGTTTTTT
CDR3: CASSESANPNTGELFF

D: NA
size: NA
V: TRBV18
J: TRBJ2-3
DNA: TGTGCCAGCTCACCCGACGGGACAGATACGCAGTATTTT
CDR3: CASSPDGTDTQYF

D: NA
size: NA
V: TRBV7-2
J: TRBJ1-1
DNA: TGTGCCAGCAGCCCCCTCTCCGCCGGGGAAGCTTTCTTT
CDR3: CASSPLSAGEAFF